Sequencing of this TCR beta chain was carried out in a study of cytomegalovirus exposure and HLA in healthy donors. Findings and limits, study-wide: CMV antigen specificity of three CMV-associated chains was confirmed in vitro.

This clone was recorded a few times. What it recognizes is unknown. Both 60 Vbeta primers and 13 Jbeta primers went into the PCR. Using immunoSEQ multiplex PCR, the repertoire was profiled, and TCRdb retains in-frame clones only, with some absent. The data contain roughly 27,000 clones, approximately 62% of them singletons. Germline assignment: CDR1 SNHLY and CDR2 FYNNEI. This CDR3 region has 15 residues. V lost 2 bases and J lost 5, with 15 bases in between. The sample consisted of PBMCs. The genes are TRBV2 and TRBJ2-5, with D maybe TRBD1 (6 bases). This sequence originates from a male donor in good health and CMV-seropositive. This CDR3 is CASSESGARGETQYF. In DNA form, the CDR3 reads TGTGCCAGCAGTGAAAGTGGTGCTAGGGGGGAGACCCAGTACTTC.